The following is a T cell receptor beta chain sequence with its context. The data were obtained in a study of shared clonotypes between healthy human individuals. The CDR3 loop spans 14 amino acids. Germline CDR1 is MDHEN and CDR2 is SYDVKM. Trimming left V 8 bases short and J 2 bases short, with 13 bases between. Libraries were prepared by immunoSEQ multiplex PCR; TCRdb keeps only in-frame clonotypes and omits some of them. This sample carries a few hundred thousand clones, roughly 91% of them seen once, and the ten largest clones take 16%. Sequencing was done on a sample of memory CD8+ T cells sorted from blood. Regarding subset: CD45RO+ cells pooled with CCR7-negative TemRA cells. The TCR was taken from a man between 18 and 35 years old in good health. This sequence joins TRBV28 and TRBJ2-1; D is unresolved. The CDR3 is CASAFLATYNEQFF. The CDR3 DNA sequence: TGTGCCAGCGCCTTCCTGGCCACCTACAATGAGCAGTTCTTC.